These 19 T cell receptor beta chains came from one sample sequenced in a study of control samples from healthy donors and cancer patients. TCRdb keeps only in-frame clones here, not all; method: immunoSEQ multiplex PCR. The table records roughly 120,000 clones, roughly nine tenths of them present only once. Sequences were obtained from blood. The receptor source for this set is a man aged 50-60 years in good health.

This chain joins TRBV10-3 and TRBJ1-3; 9 bases match TRBD1. The V gene end was trimmed by 3 bases and the J gene end by 1 base; junction bases not matched to a gene: 7. The V gene's germline CDR1 is ENHRY and CDR2 SYGVKD. This CDR3 comprises 17 residues. CDR3 DNA: TGTGCCATCAGTGAAGGGGACAGGGTCGGTTCTGGAAACACCATATATTTT. It yields the protein CAISEGDRVGSGNTIYF.

The J gene is TRBJ2-7, the V gene TRBV27, with D perhaps matching TRBD1 (7 bases). The CDR3 consists of 14 residues. CDR1 is MNHEY and CDR2 is SMNVEV in the germline V gene (reference sequence). V lost 2 bases and J lost 4, with 12 bases in between. The CDR3 reads CASSLKTGTYEQYF. The CDR3 nucleotides read TGTGCCAGCAGTTTAAAGACAGGGACTTACGAGCAGTACTTC.

The chain links TRBV12-3 or TRBV12-4 to TRBJ2-2; D remains ambiguous. Trimming shortened V by 3 bases and J by 4 bases, and 6 bases separated the two germline ends. This CDR3 comprises 13 residues. As DNA, the CDR3 is TGTGCCAGCAGTTTTAAGGTCACCGGGGAGCTGTTTTTT. It specifies CASSFKVTGELFF.

This rearrangement joins TRBV6-5 to TRBJ2-7; D may match TRBD1 or TRBD2 (5 bases each). CDR3 length: 15 amino acids. CDR1 is MNHEY and CDR2 is SVGAGI in the germline V gene. V dropped 6 bases and J dropped 0 bases, with 15 bases sitting between them. The DNA of the CDR3 is TGTGCCAGCAGCGCCGGGACGGGGAGCTCCTACGAGCAGTACTTC. It encodes CASSAGTGSSYEQYF.

J is TRBJ2-2 and V is TRBV7-6; 7 nucleotides match TRBD2. Trimming took 3 bases from V and 5 from J; bases not matched to a gene: 6. CDR1 SGHVS and CDR2 FNYEAQ come from the germline V gene. The length of the CDR3 is 15 residues. The CDR3 DNA follows: TGTGCCAGCAGCTTTGCGGGGGAAAGAACCGGGGAGCTGTTTTTT. Protein product: CASSFAGERTGELFF.

Only one count was recorded for this clone. This sequence joins TRBV10-2 and TRBJ1-1; no clear D. Germline CDR1 and CDR2: WSHSY and SAAADI. The length of the CDR3 is 13 residues. V was cut by 2 bases and J by 3 bases, with 7 bases left in between. CDR3: CASSEGSYTEAFF. CDR3 nucleotide sequence: TGCGCCAGCAGTGAGGGGAGTTACACTGAAGCTTTCTTT.

This clone came up once. The chain carries TRBV4-3 and TRBJ2-7; possible D gene TRBD2, 5 bases. CDR1 LGHNA and CDR2 YSLEER come from the germline V gene. This CDR3 region has 13 residues. The germline V and J ends were trimmed by 1 base and 5 bases, with 9 bases remaining between them. The DNA for the CDR3 is TGCGCCAGCAGCCAAGGACTATTTAACGAGCAGTACTTC. It encodes CASSQGLFNEQYF.

The rearrangement links TRBV15 to TRBJ2-5; D gene unclear. CDR1 is LNHNV and CDR2 is YYDKDF in the germline V gene (reference sequence). The CDR3 runs 13 residues. Trimming took off 6 bases at V and 3 bases at J, with 11 bases between the two ends. The CDR3 sequence is CATSKSLEETQYF. As DNA, the CDR3 is TGTGCCACCAGTAAATCACTCGAAGAGACCCAGTACTTC.

The chain recombines TRBV6-5 with TRBJ1-2, with 7 bases that match TRBD1. Germline lookup yields CDR1 MNHEY and CDR2 SVGAGI. Trimming took 4 bases from V and 4 from J; bases not matched to a gene: 12. The CDR3 extends over 16 amino acids. CDR3 in amino acids: CASSSHTSGQVYGYTF. In DNA, the CDR3 is TGTGCCAGCAGTTCTCACACCTCCGGACAGGTCTATGGCTACACCTTC.

V and J are TRBV5-1 and TRBJ2-1; a possible D gene is TRBD2 (6 bases). Trimming left V 2 bases short and J 7 bases short, with 16 bases between. The CDR3 loop spans 15 amino acids. The V gene's germline CDR1 is SGHRS and CDR2 YFSETQ. The CDR3 is CASSLSLRGGNEQFF. The CDR3 nucleotides are TGCGCCAGCAGCTTATCCCTCAGAGGAGGGAATGAGCAGTTCTTC.

The chain joins TRBV6-5 to TRBJ1-5; perhaps TRBD1 as D (6 bases). Trimming took 10 bases from V and 3 from J, leaving 16 bases between them. Germline V lookup: CDR1 MNHEY, CDR2 SVGAGI. This CDR3 is built from 14 residues. The CDR3 sequence is CATTIGQSNQPQHF. The CDR3 DNA reads as TGTGCCACAACGATTGGACAGTCCAATCAGCCCCAGCATTTT.

About this clone itself: The junction does not match germline at one end; this may be a read error. V and J are TRBV27 and TRBJ1-3; the D is unclear. This CDR3 has 11 residues. Germline V gene sequence: CDR1 MNHEY, CDR2 SMNVEV (reference sequence). CDR3 nucleotide sequence: TGTGTCAGCAGTACTGGAAACACCATATATTTT. This translates into CVSSTGNTIYF.

The chain is built from TRBV11-2 and TRBJ2-2; possible D gene TRBD2, 6 bases. The CDR3 extends over 15 amino acids. The V end was cut by 5 bases, the J end by 0 bases, with 10 bases between. The germline V gene encodes CDR1 SGHAT and CDR2 FQNNGV. The CDR3 DNA reads as TGTGCCAGCAGCCCGGGGGACTCGAACACCGGGGAGCTGTTTTTT. This translates into CASSPGDSNTGELFF. Using reference TRBV11-2 and TRBJ2-2 for the parts outside the CDR3, the full variable domain is EAGVAQSPRYKIIEKRQSVAFWCNPISGHATLYWYQQILGQGPKLLIQFQNNGVVDDSQLPKDRFSAERLKGVDSTLKIQPAKLEDSAVYLCASSPGDSNTGELFFGEGSRLTVL.

The chain has TRBV28 and TRBJ1-1; D remains unclear. The CDR3 is 15 amino acids. Per germline, CDR1 MDHEN and CDR2 SYDVKM. Deletions cut 1 base from V and 2 bases from J, with 11 bases between. This CDR3 reads CASSLLNIRNTEAFF. Here the CDR3 DNA reads TGTGCCAGCAGTTTATTGAACATCCGTAACACTGAAGCTTTCTTT.

In this sample, this clone turned up a few times. The chain recombines TRBV7-8 with TRBJ2-5; 8 nucleotides agree with TRBD2. CDR1 is SGHVS, CDR2 FQNEAQ, per germline. Trimming cost V 5 bases and J 5 bases; bases outside gene matches: 13. This CDR3 has 16 amino acids. The DNA of the CDR3 is TGTGCCAGCAGCACGTTACTCGGGGGGGCCGACGAGACCCAGTACTTC. Translation: CASSTLLGGADETQYF.

The genes are TRBV19 and TRBJ1-5; D is unresolved. This CDR3 spans 15 amino acids. V lost 5 bases, J lost 1 base, and 12 bases lay in between. The germline V gene has CDR1 LNHDA and CDR2 SQIVND (reference sequence). The CDR3 nucleotides read TGTGCCAGTAGTTCCTCCGGACCCAGCAATCAGCCCCAGCATTTT. Amino acids: CASSSSGPSNQPQHF. The variable domain in full, with the rest retrieved from reference TRBV19 and TRBJ1-5, is DGGITQSPKYLFRKEGQNVTLSCEQNLNHDAMYWYRQDPGQGLRLIYYSQIVNDFQKGDIAEGYSVSREKKESFPLTVTSAQKNPTAFYLCASSSSGPSNQPQHFGDGTRLSIL.

The chain joins TRBV7-8 to TRBJ1-5; D is undetermined. The CDR3 is 19 residues long. Trimming cost V 1 base and J 2 bases, with 21 bases left between them. Germline-derived CDR1 and CDR2 are SGHVS and FQNEAQ. CDR3 protein: CASSLEGRGAGYGNQPQHF. The CDR3 nucleotides are TGTGCCAGCAGCTTAGAGGGCCGGGGAGCGGGGTATGGCAATCAGCCCCAGCATTTT.

The chain recombines TRBV6-1 with TRBJ2-3; the D gene is possibly TRBD1 (5 bases). Trimming left V 4 bases short and J 0 bases short, with 17 bases between. The CDR3 contains 17 residues. CDR1 is MNHNS, CDR2 SASEGT, per germline. The CDR3 DNA is TGTGCCAGCAGTGCCCTCTTTGACAGCCCTAGCACAGATACGCAGTATTTT. Its protein product is CASSALFDSPSTDTQYF.

J is TRBJ2-3 and V is TRBV7-2; 7 bases are shared with TRBD1. Germline V gene lookup returns CDR1 SGHTA and CDR2 FQGNSA. V was pared by 0 bases and J by 2 bases, with 5 bases of the junction left unmatched. This CDR3 region has 16 residues. CDR3 nucleotide sequence: TGTGCCAGCAGCTTAGCGTTAGGGGGCATCACAGATACGCAGTATTTT. Translation gives CASSLALGGITDTQYF. Full variable domain (outside the CDR3, taken from reference TRBV7-2 and TRBJ2-3): GAGVSQSPSNKVTEKGKDVELRCDPISGHTALYWYRQSLGQGLEFLIYFQGNSAPDKSGLPSDRFSAERTGGSVSTLTIQRTQQEDSAVYLCASSLALGGITDTQYFGPGTRLTVL.